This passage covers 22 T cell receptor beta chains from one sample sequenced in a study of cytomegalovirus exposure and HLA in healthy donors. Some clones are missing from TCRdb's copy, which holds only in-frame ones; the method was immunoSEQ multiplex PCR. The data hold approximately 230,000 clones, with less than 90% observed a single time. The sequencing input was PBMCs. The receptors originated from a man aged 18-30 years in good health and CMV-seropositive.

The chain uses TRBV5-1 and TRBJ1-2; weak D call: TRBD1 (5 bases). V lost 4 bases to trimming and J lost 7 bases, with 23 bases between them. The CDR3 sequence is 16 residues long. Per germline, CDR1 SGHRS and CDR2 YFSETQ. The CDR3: CASSRGEGRPGSGYTF. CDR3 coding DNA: TGCGCCAGCAGCCGGGGCGAGGGACGTCCCGGGTCTGGCTACACCTTC.

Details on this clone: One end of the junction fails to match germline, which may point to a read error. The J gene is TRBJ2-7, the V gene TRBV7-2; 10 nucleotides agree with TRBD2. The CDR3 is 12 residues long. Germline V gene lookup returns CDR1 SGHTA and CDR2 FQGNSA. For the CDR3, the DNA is TGTGCCAGCAGCTCCCCCTCTAGCGGGAGAAGGTTC. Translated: CASSSPSSGRRF.

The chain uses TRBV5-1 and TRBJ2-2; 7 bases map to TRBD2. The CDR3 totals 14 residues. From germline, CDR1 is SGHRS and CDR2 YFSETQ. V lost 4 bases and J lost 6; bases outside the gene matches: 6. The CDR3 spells CASSLEGRAGELFF. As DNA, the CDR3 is TGCGCCAGCAGCCTAGAGGGGAGGGCCGGGGAGCTGTTTTTT.

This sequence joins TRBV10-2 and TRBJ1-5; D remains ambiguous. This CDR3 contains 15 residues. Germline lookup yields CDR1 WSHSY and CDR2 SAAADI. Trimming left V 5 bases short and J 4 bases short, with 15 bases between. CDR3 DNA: TGCGCCAGCAGTTATAAAGGTCGGGGTAATCAGCCCCAGCATTTT. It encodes CASSYKGRGNQPQHF.

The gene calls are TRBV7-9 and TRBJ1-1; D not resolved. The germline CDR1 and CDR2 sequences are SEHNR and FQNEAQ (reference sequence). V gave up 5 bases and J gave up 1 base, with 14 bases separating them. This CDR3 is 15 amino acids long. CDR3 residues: CASSRRGMRNTEAFF. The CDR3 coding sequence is TGTGCCAGCAGCCGCCGAGGGATGCGGAACACTGAAGCTTTCTTT. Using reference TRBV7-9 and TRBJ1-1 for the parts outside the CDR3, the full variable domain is DTGVSQNPRHKITKRGQNVTFRCDPISEHNRLYWYRQTLGQGPEFLTYFQNEAQLEKSRLLSDRFSAERPKGSFSTLEIQRTEQGDSAMYLCASSRRGMRNTEAFFGQGTRLTVV.

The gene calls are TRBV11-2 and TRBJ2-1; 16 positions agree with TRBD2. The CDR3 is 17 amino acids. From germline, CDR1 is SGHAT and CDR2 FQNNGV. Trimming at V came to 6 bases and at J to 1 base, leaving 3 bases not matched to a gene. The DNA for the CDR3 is TGTGCCAGCAGGGGGACTAGCGGGAGGGCTTCCTACAATGAGCAGTTCTTC. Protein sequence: CASRGTSGRASYNEQFF. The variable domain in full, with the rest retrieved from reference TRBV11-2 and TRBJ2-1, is EAGVAQSPRYKIIEKRQSVAFWCNPISGHATLYWYQQILGQGPKLLIQFQNNGVVDDSQLPKDRFSAERLKGVDSTLKIQPAKLEDSAVYLCASRGTSGRASYNEQFFGPGTRLTVL.

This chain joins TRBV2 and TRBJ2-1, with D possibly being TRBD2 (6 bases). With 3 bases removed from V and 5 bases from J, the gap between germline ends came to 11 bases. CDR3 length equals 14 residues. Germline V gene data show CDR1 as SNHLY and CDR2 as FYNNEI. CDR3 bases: TGTGCCAGCAGTGAGTGGCTAGCGAACAATGAGCAGTTCTTC. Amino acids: CASSEWLANNEQFF.

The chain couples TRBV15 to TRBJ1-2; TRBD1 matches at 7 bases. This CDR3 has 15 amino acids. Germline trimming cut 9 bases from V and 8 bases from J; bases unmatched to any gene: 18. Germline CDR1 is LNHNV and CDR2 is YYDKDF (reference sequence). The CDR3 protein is CATLRRQGSVEGYTF. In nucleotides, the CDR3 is TGTGCCACTCTTCGACGACAGGGATCGGTAGAAGGCTACACCTTC.

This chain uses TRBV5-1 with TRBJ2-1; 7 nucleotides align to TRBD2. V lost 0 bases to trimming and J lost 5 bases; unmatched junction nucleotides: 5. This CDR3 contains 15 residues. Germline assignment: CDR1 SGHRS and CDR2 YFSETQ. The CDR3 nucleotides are TGCGCCAGCAGCTTGGCTGGCGGGAGTAACAATGAGCAGTTCTTC. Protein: CASSLAGGSNNEQFF.

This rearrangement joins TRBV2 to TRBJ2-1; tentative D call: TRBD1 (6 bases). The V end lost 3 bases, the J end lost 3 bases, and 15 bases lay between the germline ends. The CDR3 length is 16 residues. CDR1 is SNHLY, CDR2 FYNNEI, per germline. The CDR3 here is CASSDYDRPVYNEQFF. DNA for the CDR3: TGTGCCAGCAGTGATTACGACAGGCCAGTCTACAATGAGCAGTTCTTC. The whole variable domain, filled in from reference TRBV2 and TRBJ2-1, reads EPEVTQTPSHQVTQMGQEVILRCVPISNHLYFYWYRQILGQKVEFLVSFYNNEISEKSEIFDDQFSVERPDGSNFTLKIRSTKLEDSAMYFCASSDYDRPVYNEQFFGPGTRLTVL.

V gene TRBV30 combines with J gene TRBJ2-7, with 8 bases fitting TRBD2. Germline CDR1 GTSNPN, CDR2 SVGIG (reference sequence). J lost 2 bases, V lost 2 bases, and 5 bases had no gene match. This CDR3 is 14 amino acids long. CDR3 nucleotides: TGTGCCTGGAGTCTGGGTAGCGGGACCTACGAGCAGTACTTC. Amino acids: CAWSLGSGTYEQYF.

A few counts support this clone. This CDR3 reads CASTVGQGAYEQYF. The CDR3 coding sequence is TGTGCCAGCACCGTGGGTCAGGGGGCCTACGAGCAGTACTTC. The chain recombines TRBV2 with TRBJ2-7, with TRBD1 matching over 7 bases. The V gene end was trimmed by 7 bases and the J gene end by 2 bases; junction bases not matched to a gene: 8. This CDR3 has 14 residues. Germline V gene sequence: CDR1 SNHLY, CDR2 FYNNEI.

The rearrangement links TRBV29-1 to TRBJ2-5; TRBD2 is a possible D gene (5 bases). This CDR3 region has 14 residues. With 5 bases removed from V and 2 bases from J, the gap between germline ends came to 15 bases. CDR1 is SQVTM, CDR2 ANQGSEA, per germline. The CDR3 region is CSVLTLRGQETQYF. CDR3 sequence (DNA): TGCAGCGTTCTAACCCTACGGGGACAAGAGACCCAGTACTTC.

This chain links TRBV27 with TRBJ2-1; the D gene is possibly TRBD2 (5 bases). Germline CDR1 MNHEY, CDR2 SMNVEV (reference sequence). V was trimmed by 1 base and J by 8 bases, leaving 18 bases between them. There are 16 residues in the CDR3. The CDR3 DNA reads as TGTGCCAGCAGTTTATTAGGGCTAGCCAAGAAGCATGAGCAGTTCTTC. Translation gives CASSLLGLAKKHEQFF.

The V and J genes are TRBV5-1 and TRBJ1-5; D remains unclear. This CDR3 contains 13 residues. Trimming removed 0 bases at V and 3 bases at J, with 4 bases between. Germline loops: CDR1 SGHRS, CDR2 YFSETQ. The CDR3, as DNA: TGCGCCAGCAGCTTGGTTCTCAATCAGCCCCAGCATTTT. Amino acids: CASSLVLNQPQHF.

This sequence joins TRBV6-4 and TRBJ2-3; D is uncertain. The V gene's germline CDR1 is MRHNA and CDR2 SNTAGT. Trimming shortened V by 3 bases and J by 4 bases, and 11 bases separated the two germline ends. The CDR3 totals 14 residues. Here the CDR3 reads CASSDGSTADTQYF. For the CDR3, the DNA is TGTGCCAGCAGTGATGGGTCGACGGCAGATACGCAGTATTTT.

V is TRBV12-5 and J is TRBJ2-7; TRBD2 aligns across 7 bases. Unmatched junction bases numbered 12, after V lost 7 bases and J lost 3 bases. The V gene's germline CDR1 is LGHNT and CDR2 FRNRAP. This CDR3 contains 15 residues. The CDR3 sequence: CASAEVIAGVYEQYF. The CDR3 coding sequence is TGTGCTAGTGCCGAAGTGATTGCGGGAGTCTACGAGCAGTACTTC.

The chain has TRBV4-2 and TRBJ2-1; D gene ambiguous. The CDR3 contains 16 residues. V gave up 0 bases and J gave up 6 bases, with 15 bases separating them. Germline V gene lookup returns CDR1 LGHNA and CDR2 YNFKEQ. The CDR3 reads CASSQEGRLSGNEQFF. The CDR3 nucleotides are TGTGCCAGCAGCCAAGAAGGGCGGTTATCGGGCAATGAGCAGTTCTTC.

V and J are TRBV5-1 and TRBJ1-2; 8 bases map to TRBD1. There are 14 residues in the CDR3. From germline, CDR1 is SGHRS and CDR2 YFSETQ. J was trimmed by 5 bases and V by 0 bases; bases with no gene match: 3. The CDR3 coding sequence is TGCGCCAGCAGCTTGGGGGGGACAGGATATGGCTACACCTTC. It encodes CASSLGGTGYGYTF.

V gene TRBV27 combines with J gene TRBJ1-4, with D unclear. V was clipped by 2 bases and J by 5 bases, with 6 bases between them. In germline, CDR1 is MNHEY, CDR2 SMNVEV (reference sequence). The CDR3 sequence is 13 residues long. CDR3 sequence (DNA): TGTGCCAGCAGTTTACAGAGGAATGAAAAACTGTTTTTT. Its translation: CASSLQRNEKLFF.

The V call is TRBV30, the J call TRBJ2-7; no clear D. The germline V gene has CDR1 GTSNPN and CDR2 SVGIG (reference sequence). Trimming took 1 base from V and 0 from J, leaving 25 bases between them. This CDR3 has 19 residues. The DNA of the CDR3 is TGTGCCTGGAGTGACCCTTTTTCAAGAGTTGGTCCGAGCTCCTACGAGCAGTACTTC. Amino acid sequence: CAWSDPFSRVGPSSYEQYF.

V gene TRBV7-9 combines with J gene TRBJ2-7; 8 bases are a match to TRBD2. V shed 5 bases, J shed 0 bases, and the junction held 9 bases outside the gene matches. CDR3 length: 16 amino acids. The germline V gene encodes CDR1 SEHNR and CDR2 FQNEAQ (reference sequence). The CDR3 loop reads CASSLRASGFSYEQYF. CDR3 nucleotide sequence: TGTGCCAGCAGCCTGAGGGCTAGCGGGTTCTCCTACGAGCAGTACTTC. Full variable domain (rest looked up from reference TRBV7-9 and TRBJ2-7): DTGVSQNPRHKITKRGQNVTFRCDPISEHNRLYWYRQTLGQGPEFLTYFQNEAQLEKSRLLSDRFSAERPKGSFSTLEIQRTEQGDSAMYLCASSLRASGFSYEQYFGPGTRLTVT.